A selection of T cell receptor beta chains follows, all from one sample in a study of blood T cells in healthy people across ages. From the 5' RACE reads, TCRdb called clonotypes with MiXCR, one entry per CDR3 protein. Altogether about 940,000 distinct CDR3 sequences are present, under 50% being singletons, with the ten largest covering 13%. Sequenced input: blood. These receptors came from a man aged 25 to 40 in good health. Both conserved end residues are part of each CDR3. A D gene is named only where the DNA matches it firmly. Only part of the rows carry a size: once, few, many, or a class if the clone is expanded.

CDR3 protein: CASSGNLAGTSTDTQYF; CDR3 DNA: TGTGCCAGCAGCGGTAACCTAGCGGGGACTAGCACAGATACGCAGTATTTT; D gene: TRBD2; V gene: TRBV7-2; J gene: TRBJ2-3; clone size: few
CDR3 protein: CASSLQGGRETQYF; CDR3 DNA: TGTGCCAGCAGTTTGCAGGGGGGAAGGGAGACCCAGTACTTC; D gene: .; V gene: TRBV12-3/TRBV12-4; J gene: TRBJ2-5; clone size: .
CDR3 protein: CSAVGAGGSPDTQYF; CDR3 DNA: TGCAGTGCGGTGGGAGCGGGGGGGAGTCCAGATACGCAGTATTTT; D gene: TRBD2; V gene: TRBV20-1; J gene: TRBJ2-3; clone size: few
CDR3 protein: CASSPRGPDPSNIQYF; CDR3 DNA: TGTGCCAGCAGCCCTAGAGGTCCAGACCCCTCAAACATTCAGTACTTC; D gene: .; V gene: TRBV9; J gene: TRBJ2-4; clone size: .
CDR3 protein: CASSYSGTGLYGYTF; CDR3 DNA: TGTGCCAGCAGTTACTCGGGGACAGGCCTTTATGGCTACACCTTC; D gene: TRBD1; V gene: TRBV6-5; J gene: TRBJ1-2; clone size: many
CDR3 protein: CVSSSRVAGTDTQYF; CDR3 DNA: TGTGTCAGCAGTTCCAGGGTGGCCGGAACAGATACGCAGTATTTT; D gene: .; V gene: TRBV27; J gene: TRBJ2-3; clone size: .
CDR3 protein: CASSARTGLAGERAQYF; CDR3 DNA: TGTGCCAGCAGTGCCAGAACGGGACTAGCGGGGGAAAGAGCCCAGTACTTC; D gene: TRBD2; V gene: TRBV6-1; J gene: TRBJ2-7; clone size: .
CDR3 protein: CASRGTGSYYEQYF; CDR3 DNA: TGTGCCAGCAGGGGGACAGGGTCCTACTACGAGCAGTACTTC; D gene: TRBD1; V gene: TRBV6-1; J gene: TRBJ2-7; clone size: .
CDR3 protein: CASSPSTSGGIGTQYF; CDR3 DNA: TGCGCCAGCAGCCCTTCGACTAGCGGGGGCATAGGGACCCAGTACTTC; D gene: TRBD2; V gene: TRBV5-1; J gene: TRBJ2-5; clone size: .
CDR3 protein: CASSSGESTGAAMKTQYF; CDR3 DNA: TGTGCCAGCAGCTCCGGAGAATCGACAGGGGCGGCGATGAAGACCCAGTACTTC; D gene: TRBD1; V gene: TRBV7-9; J gene: TRBJ2-5; clone size: .
CDR3 protein: CASSQTAGQQETQYF; CDR3 DNA: TGCGCCAGCAGCCAGACGGCAGGGCAGCAAGAGACCCAGTACTTC; D gene: .; V gene: TRBV4-1; J gene: TRBJ2-5; clone size: once
CDR3 protein: CAGAESNTEAFF; CDR3 DNA: TGTGCCGGCGCGGAATCGAACACTGAAGCTTTCTTT; D gene: .; V gene: TRBV6-1; J gene: TRBJ1-1; clone size: .
CDR3 protein: CSVVDQETQYF; CDR3 DNA: TGCAGCGTCGTGGACCAAGAGACCCAGTACTTC; D gene: .; V gene: TRBV29-1; J gene: TRBJ2-5; clone size: few
CDR3 protein: CASSLPDNEKLFF; CDR3 DNA: TGTGCCAGCAGTTTGCCGGATAATGAAAAACTGTTTTTT; D gene: .; V gene: TRBV12-3/TRBV12-4; J gene: TRBJ1-4; clone size: .
CDR3 protein: CASRRDRGVNERYF; CDR3 DNA: TGTGCCAGCAGGCGTGACAGGGGAGTGAACGAGCGGTACTTC; D gene: TRBD1; V gene: TRBV7-2; J gene: TRBJ2-5; clone size: .
CDR3 protein: CASSGGIEANTEAFF; CDR3 DNA: TGTGCCAGCAGTGGGGGAATTGAGGCGAACACTGAAGCTTTCTTT; D gene: .; V gene: TRBV2; J gene: TRBJ1-1; clone size: .
CDR3 protein: CSARVLAGGHGDTQYF; CDR3 DNA: TGCAGTGCTAGAGTGCTAGCGGGGGGGCATGGAGATACGCAGTATTTT; D gene: TRBD2; V gene: TRBV20-1; J gene: TRBJ2-3; clone size: .
CDR3 protein: CASSLVAGGWYEQYF; CDR3 DNA: TGTGCCAGCAGCTTAGTAGCGGGGGGGTGGTACGAGCAGTACTTC; D gene: TRBD2; V gene: TRBV7-2; J gene: TRBJ2-7; clone size: .
CDR3 protein: CSAPTAGAQETQYF; CDR3 DNA: TGCAGTGCGCCGACCGCGGGGGCTCAAGAGACCCAGTACTTC; D gene: .; V gene: TRBV20-1; J gene: TRBJ2-5; clone size: few
CDR3 protein: CASSYSLTGGNSPLHF; CDR3 DNA: TGTGCCAGCAGTTACTCCCTGACAGGGGGTAATTCACCCCTCCACTTT; D gene: TRBD1; V gene: TRBV6-5; J gene: TRBJ1-6; clone size: .
CDR3 protein: CASSEALPGGSGYTF; CDR3 DNA: TGTGCCAGCAGTGAAGCGCTTCCAGGGGGAAGTGGCTACACCTTC; D gene: TRBD1; V gene: TRBV2; J gene: TRBJ1-2; clone size: .
CDR3 protein: CASSVGASHYNEQFF; CDR3 DNA: TGTGCCAGCAGCGTAGGAGCGTCCCACTACAATGAGCAGTTCTTC; D gene: .; V gene: TRBV9; J gene: TRBJ2-1; clone size: .
CDR3 protein: CASSKLAGGLPDTQYF; CDR3 DNA: TGTGCCAGCAGCAAACTAGCGGGGGGGCTCCCAGATACGCAGTATTTT; D gene: TRBD2; V gene: TRBV12-3/TRBV12-4; J gene: TRBJ2-3; clone size: .
CDR3 protein: CAIRDPGTTNTEAFF; CDR3 DNA: TGTGCCATCAGAGACCCCGGGACAACGAACACTGAAGCTTTCTTT; D gene: .; V gene: TRBV10-3; J gene: TRBJ1-1; clone size: .
CDR3 protein: CASSQNRGRTDTQYF; CDR3 DNA: TGTGCCAGCAGCCAAAACAGGGGAAGGACAGATACGCAGTATTTT; D gene: TRBD1; V gene: TRBV7-3; J gene: TRBJ2-3; clone size: .
CDR3 protein: CASSYRGRHEQFF; CDR3 DNA: TGTGCCAGCAGTTACAGGGGAAGGCATGAGCAGTTCTTC; D gene: TRBD1; V gene: TRBV27; J gene: TRBJ2-1; clone size: .
CDR3 protein: CASEAQRTTDTQYF; CDR3 DNA: TGTGCCAGTGAGGCCCAGAGAACCACAGATACGCAGTATTTT; D gene: .; V gene: TRBV2; J gene: TRBJ2-3; clone size: .
CDR3 protein: CASSWGQVTGELFF; CDR3 DNA: TGTGCCAGCAGCTGGGGACAAGTGACCGGGGAGCTGTTTTTT; D gene: .; V gene: TRBV5-6; J gene: TRBJ2-2; clone size: .
CDR3 protein: CASAPGQETQYF; CDR3 DNA: TGTGCCAGCGCACCGGGGCAAGAGACCCAGTACTTC; D gene: .; V gene: TRBV18; J gene: TRBJ2-5; clone size: few
CDR3 protein: CASSQAFREGYTF; CDR3 DNA: TGTGCCAGCAGCCAGGCATTCAGGGAGGGCTACACCTTC; D gene: .; V gene: TRBV3-1; J gene: TRBJ1-2; clone size: .
CDR3 protein: CASSPLGAITDTQYF; CDR3 DNA: TGTGCCAGCAGTCCTCTAGGGGCGATCACAGATACGCAGTATTTT; D gene: .; V gene: TRBV6-2/TRBV6-3; J gene: TRBJ2-3; clone size: .
CDR3 protein: CASSESGSHLRQYF; CDR3 DNA: TGTGCCAGCAGTGAATCGGGCAGCCACCTTCGCCAGTACTTC; D gene: .; V gene: TRBV25-1; J gene: TRBJ2-5; clone size: .
CDR3 protein: CASSLTGPRGSKNIQYF; CDR3 DNA: TGTGCCAGCAGTTTAACAGGCCCTCGGGGTTCCAAAAACATTCAGTACTTC; D gene: .; V gene: TRBV27; J gene: TRBJ2-4; clone size: .
CDR3 protein: CASRVTGDKNIQYF; CDR3 DNA: TGTGCCAGCAGGGTAACAGGGGACAAAAACATTCAGTACTTC; D gene: .; V gene: TRBV21-1; J gene: TRBJ2-4; clone size: .
CDR3 protein: CASRVETQYF; CDR3 DNA: TGTGCCAGCAGGGTAGAGACGCAGTATTTT; D gene: .; V gene: TRBV2; J gene: TRBJ2-3; clone size: once
CDR3 protein: CSATDTALGDYGYTF; CDR3 DNA: TGCAGTGCTACGGACACGGCGCTCGGAGACTATGGCTACACCTTC; D gene: .; V gene: TRBV20-1; J gene: TRBJ1-2; clone size: once
CDR3 protein: CASSLRSSGFNEKLFF; CDR3 DNA: TGCGCCAGCAGCTTAAGGTCGTCGGGGTTTAATGAAAAACTGTTTTTT; D gene: .; V gene: TRBV5-8; J gene: TRBJ1-4; clone size: .
CDR3 protein: CASYPTSGGTDTQYF; CDR3 DNA: TGCGCCAGCTACCCGACTAGCGGGGGCACAGATACGCAGTATTTT; D gene: TRBD2; V gene: TRBV5-1; J gene: TRBJ2-3; clone size: .
CDR3 protein: CASSPEGQLYGYTF; CDR3 DNA: TGTGCCAGCAGCCCAGAGGGACAGCTCTATGGCTACACCTTC; D gene: TRBD1; V gene: TRBV2; J gene: TRBJ1-2; clone size: few
CDR3 protein: CASSERVLVLGDNEQFF; CDR3 DNA: TGTGCCAGCAGTGAACGGGTTTTGGTCCTGGGCGACAATGAGCAGTTCTTC; D gene: .; V gene: TRBV6-1; J gene: TRBJ2-1; clone size: .
CDR3 protein: CASGTGLGYNEQFF; CDR3 DNA: TGCGCCAGCGGAACGGGACTCGGCTACAATGAGCAGTTCTTC; D gene: .; V gene: TRBV5-1; J gene: TRBJ2-1; clone size: .